The 11 T cell receptor beta chains in this list originate from one sample, sequenced in a study of shared clonotypes between healthy human individuals. Only in-frame clones appear in the TCRdb table, and some are missing; sequencing was by immunoSEQ multiplex PCR. Here the sample spans about 180,000 clones, approximately 92% being singletons. The sequenced sample consisted of naive CD4+ T cells sorted from blood. The subset: CD45RA+ positively selected. Every receptor here comes from a woman aged 25-40 years in good health.

The J gene is TRBJ2-7, the V gene TRBV15, with no clear D. The CDR3 has 14 residues. V gave up 3 bases and J gave up 0 bases, with 9 bases separating them. Germline values: CDR1 LNHNV, CDR2 YYDKDF (reference sequence). The CDR3 DNA reads as TGTGCCACCAGCAGGCCGGGTAGCTCCTACGAGCAGTACTTC. Amino acids: CATSRPGSSYEQYF.

This chain connects TRBV5-1 to TRBJ1-1; D gene unclear. This CDR3 region has 13 residues. The V and J ends lost 1 base and 5 bases respectively, with 9 bases between them. Germline-derived CDR1 and CDR2 are SGHRS and YFSETQ. For the CDR3, the DNA is TGCGCCAGCAGCTTGAATTGGGCGACTGAAGCTTTCTTT. Protein: CASSLNWATEAFF. Complete variable domain (other parts from reference TRBV5-1 and TRBJ1-1): KAGVTQTPRYLIKTRGQQVTLSCSPISGHRSVSWYQQTPGQGLQFLFEYFSETQRNKGNFPGRFSGRQFSNSRSEMNVSTLELGDSALYLCASSLNWATEAFFGQGTRLTVV.

The V gene is TRBV5-1, the J gene TRBJ1-6, with a tentative D call TRBD1 (5 bases). Trimming took off 0 bases at V and 8 bases at J, with 12 bases between the two ends. Germline V gene data show CDR1 as SGHRS and CDR2 as YFSETQ. This CDR3 comprises 15 residues. Here the CDR3 DNA reads TGCGCCAGCAGCTTGGCGGGACCTGGTTATTCACCCCTCCACTTT. This gives the protein CASSLAGPGYSPLHF.

The genes are TRBV6-1 and TRBJ1-2, with a tentative D call TRBD1 (6 bases). Germline CDR1 reads MNHNS; CDR2 reads SASEGT. The CDR3 has 13 amino acids. V was clipped by 6 bases and J by 2 bases, with 10 bases between them. The CDR3 protein is CASRADRNYGYTF. DNA for the CDR3: TGTGCCAGCAGGGCGGACAGAAACTATGGCTACACCTTC.

V is TRBV6-1 and J is TRBJ2-5; the match to TRBD2 covers 13 bases. Germline CDR1 and CDR2: MNHNS and SASEGT. CDR3 length: 13 amino acids. CDR3 in amino acids: CASVGTSGAEQYF. The CDR3 coding sequence is TGTGCGTCGGTCGGGACTAGCGGGGCGGAGCAGTACTTC.

This clone was seen a few times. The chain carries TRBV2 and TRBJ1-2; D is ambiguous. Trimming cost V 8 bases and J 2 bases, with 9 bases left between them. Germline loops: CDR1 SNHLY, CDR2 FYNNEI. The CDR3 is made up of 12 amino acids. The CDR3 loop reads CASSDTNYGYTF. DNA of the CDR3: TGTGCCAGCTCAGACACAAACTATGGCTACACCTTC.

The count of this clone is one. The chain uses TRBV6-6 and TRBJ1-1; TRBD1 agrees at 10 bases. V gave up 5 bases and J gave up 4 bases; unmatched junction bases: 10. The CDR3 consists of 16 residues. The germline V gene has CDR1 MNHNY and CDR2 SVGAGI (reference sequence). The CDR3 coding sequence is TGTGCCAGCAGTAGACCGGGACAGGGGAGGTTCACTGAAGCTTTCTTT. Translation gives CASSRPGQGRFTEAFF.

The chain has TRBV7-2 and TRBJ1-2; unclear D gene. There are 12 residues in the CDR3. With 2 bases removed from V and 8 bases from J, the gap between germline ends came to 9 bases. Germline lookup yields CDR1 SGHTA and CDR2 FQGNSA. For the CDR3, the DNA is TGTGCCAGCAGCTTACACGGTTGGGGCTACACCTTC. It yields the protein CASSLHGWGYTF.

This chain uses TRBV13 with TRBJ2-7; perhaps TRBD1 as D (5 bases). The CDR3 extends over 13 amino acids. Deletions cut 5 bases from V and 2 bases from J, with 10 bases between. Germline V CDR1 and CDR2: PRHDT, FYEKMQ (reference sequence). The CDR3 is CASSGAFPYEQYF. The CDR3 DNA is TGTGCCAGCAGCGGGGCGTTTCCCTACGAGCAGTACTTC.

This rearrangement joins TRBV5-4 to TRBJ2-1; 11 nucleotides line up with TRBD2. The CDR3 covers 16 residues. V gave up 3 bases and J gave up 0 bases; unmatched junction bases: 2. The germline CDR1 and CDR2 sequences are SGHNT and YYREEE (reference sequence). CDR3 in DNA: TGTGCCAGCAGCTCTGGGACTAGCGGCTCCTACAATGAGCAGTTCTTC. It is translated as CASSSGTSGSYNEQFF.

The chain recombines TRBV4-1 with TRBJ2-5; TRBD2 aligns across 7 bases. J gave up 5 bases and V 4 bases, and 7 bases lay outside the gene matches. The germline CDR1 and CDR2 sequences are MGHRA and YSYEKL. The CDR3 loop spans 14 amino acids. CDR3 sequence reads: CASSRGAGGETQYF. The CDR3 bases are TGCGCCAGCAGCCGCGGAGCCGGGGGGGAGACCCAGTACTTC.